This T cell receptor beta chain was sequenced in a study of CD8+CD57+ T cells in acquired aplastic anemia. Using genomic DNA as the template, TCR beta VDJ and CDR3 profiling was carried out. TCRdb re-analysed the reads in MiXCR, keeping a single row per CDR3 protein. The data show more than 150,000 distinct CDR3 sequences, under 70% seen once. Remarks on this clonotype: The antigen remains unidentified.

Study conclusions and caveats: Patients and healthy controls showed no significant CD8+ Simpson's diversity difference. Patients had under 30 CD8+ CDR3 sequences in common with controls (the shared set).

Trimming shortened V by 2 bases and J by 0 bases, and 14 bases separated the two germline ends. Germline CDR1 and CDR2: KGHDR and SFDVKD. The CDR3 contains 17 residues. This receptor was obtained from a human donor with severe aplastic anemia or a healthy control (not recorded which). Sequenced input: sorted CD4+, CD8+, or CD8+CD57+ T cells (not recorded which) from PBMCs. The chain links TRBV24-1 to TRBJ2-3; a weak D match, TRBD2 (6 bases). The CDR3 bases are TGTGCCACCAGTGATTACCCCCTAGGGACTAGCACAGATACGCAGTATTTT. Residues: CATSDYPLGTSTDTQYF.